The T cell receptor beta chain described here comes from a study of PD-L1 blockade in urothelial cancer. Regarding the study as a whole: Greater 3-week expansion of tumor-associated blood clones was recorded for durable-benefit patients.

This table comes from immunoSEQ multiplex PCR, and its TCRdb copy is limited to in-frame clones, with some not included. The data show about 21,000 clones, 85% to 90% seen once. Comments on this clone: What it binds is unknown.

The CDR3 has 15 residues. Per germline, CDR1 SEHNR and CDR2 FQNEAQ (reference sequence). After removal of 5 bases from V and 3 bases from J, the junction contained 10 bases not matched to a gene. Per-patient samples, pretreatment and on-treatment, numbered 1 to 8. This chain uses TRBV7-9 with TRBJ2-7; 7 positions match TRBD2. The receptor's source is a woman aged 60 to 75 with urothelial cancer. Material: PBMCs, obtained around atezolizumab (anti-PD-L1) treatment. CDR3 DNA: TGTGCCAGCAGCCCCGGGGGGAGAGGCCTCTACGAGCAGTACTTC. Amino acid sequence: CASSPGGRGLYEQYF.